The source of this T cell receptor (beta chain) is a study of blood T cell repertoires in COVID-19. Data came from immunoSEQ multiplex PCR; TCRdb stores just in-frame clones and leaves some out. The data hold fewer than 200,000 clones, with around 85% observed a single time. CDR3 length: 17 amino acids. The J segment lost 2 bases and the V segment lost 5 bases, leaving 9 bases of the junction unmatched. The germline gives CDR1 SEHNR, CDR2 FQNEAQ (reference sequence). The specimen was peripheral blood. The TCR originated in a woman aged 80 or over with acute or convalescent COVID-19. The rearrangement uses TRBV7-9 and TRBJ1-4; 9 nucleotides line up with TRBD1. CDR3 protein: CASSPRTGDFTNEKLFF. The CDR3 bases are TGTGCCAGCAGCCCACGGACAGGGGACTTTACTAATGAAAAACTGTTTTTT.